This TCR beta chain comes out of a study of cytomegalovirus exposure and HLA in healthy donors. Overall study results and limits: Some TCR beta chains (over 150 of them) were listed as cytomegalovirus-associated. Subsequent analysis showed first-cohort TCR clusters tending to co-occur in around 110 validation repertoires.

Sequencing was performed with immunoSEQ multiplex PCR; in TCRdb, only in-frame clones are kept and a portion is missing. The data hold over 250,000 clones, with 80% to 90% observed a single time. The donors belonged to the approximately 120-subject validation cohort, separate from the roughly 700-subject first cohort. In its sample, this clone was seen a few times. Its antigen remains unknown. The receptor comes from a woman between 18 and 30 years old in good health and CMV-seronegative. Sequenced sample: PBMCs.

The CDR3 loop reads CASSPDPGGSNQPQHF. CDR3 DNA sequence: TGTGCCAGCAGCCCCGACCCAGGAGGGTCAAATCAGCCCCAGCATTTT. This chain links TRBV9 with TRBJ1-5; D gene uncertain. This CDR3 comprises 16 residues. CDR1 is SGDLS, CDR2 YYNGEE, per germline. Trimming removed 4 bases from V and 4 bases from J, with 18 bases in between.